This T cell receptor (beta chain) comes out of a study of T-cell memory formation after mild COVID-19. Details on this clonotype: The antigen is unknown.

Using its own MiXCR run on the 5' RACE reads, TCRdb lists one record per CDR3 protein. The table includes more than 250,000 distinct CDR3 sequences, more than 15% detected once. The study's findings and limits: Confirmation was lacking for SARS-CoV-2 specificity of second-wave clones that peaked on day 37.

CDR1 is DFQATT and CDR2 is SNEGSKA in the germline V gene (reference sequence). Trimming left V 1 base short and J 3 bases short, with 10 bases between. CDR3 size: 14 residues. Sequencing was performed on PBMCs or a T cell subset sorted from them (not recorded which). The chain employs TRBV20-1 and TRBJ1-5, with D perhaps matching TRBD1 (6 bases). The source of this sequence is a man younger than 30 who had mild COVID-19 (a few samples of this study predate the infection). Cell type and time point are not known. CDR3 nucleotides: TGCAGTGCTAGAGGGGGGGCACTCAATCAGCCCCAGCATTTT. Its protein product is CSARGGALNQPQHF.